This T cell receptor (beta chain) stems from a study of blood T cell repertoires in COVID-19. Study summary: T cells, B-cell-depleted T cells, or PBMCs provided the cDNA or gDNA that served as material.

This CDR3 contains 15 residues. In germline, CDR1 is SGHRS, CDR2 YFSETQ. Trimming took 2 bases from V and 0 from J, leaving 9 bases between them. The protocol was immunoSEQ multiplex PCR, while the TCRdb copy is restricted to in-frame clones and leaves out a portion. This sample has 15,000 to 20,000 clones, with nearly 90% found just once. Sequencing input: peripheral blood. The clonotype comes from a man aged 60 to 69 with active COVID-19. J is TRBJ2-1 and V is TRBV5-1; D perhaps matches TRBD1 (6 bases). CDR3 bases: TGCGCCAGCAGCTTAACAGGGTACTCCTACAATGAGCAGTTCTTC. Translated, it gives CASSLTGYSYNEQFF. Full variable domain (missing parts from reference TRBV5-1 and TRBJ2-1): KAGVTQTPRYLIKTRGQQVTLSCSPISGHRSVSWYQQTPGQGLQFLFEYFSETQRNKGNFPGRFSGRQFSNSRSEMNVSTLELGDSALYLCASSLTGYSYNEQFFGPGTRLTVL.